This T cell receptor (beta chain) was observed in a study of blood T cell repertoires in COVID-19 (dated by TCRdb to 2020 to 2021). General notes on the study: Collaborator samples came from the United States, Italy and Spain and covered acute and convalescent phases of COVID-19. The prospective study material was composed of cDNA or gDNA derived from T cells, B-cell-depleted T cells, or PBMCs. The dataset comprised deeply sampled blood TCRbeta repertoires from subjects exposed to, actively infected with, or recovered from COVID-19. The repertoires were released in a freely available public database intended as a resource for research on the immune response to SARS-CoV-2. The samples were drawn from two sources: the first 160 participants of the ongoing ImmuneRACE study, and about 1,300 subjects contributed by 6 global collaborators. Nearly every sample came with metadata listing a de-identified subject ID, COVID-19 status, age in years and sex. Where available, HLA class I and class II types were taken from metadata supplied by the sample provider and were not determined by assay-based typing. Findings and caveats that apply to the study as a whole: The quantity of clinical and demographic metadata differed by source and by participant and was supplied without curation.

In the prospective study, participants were about 18 to 89 years old, resided in approximately 25 geographic areas of the United States, and were enrolled through a virtual design. To assign participants to cohorts, the prospective study relied on clinical history that participants themselves reported in a screening survey and a study questionnaire. In the prospective study, mobile phlebotomists collected whole blood, serum and a nasopharyngeal or oropharyngeal swab from each participant. Additional blood draws and questionnaires over an approximately 2-month period could optionally be provided by prospective study participants. Before DNA extraction, prospective study blood samples were shipped either frozen or at room temperature. With respect to this clone: Its antigen target is currently unknown. One base away there is no much larger clone; base qualities are not given.

As encoded in the germline V gene, CDR1 is SGHRS while CDR2 is YFSETQ. V is trimmed back by 4 bases and J by 3 bases, and the junction contains 3 bases that no gene match accounts for. Inclusive of the bounding cysteine and phenylalanine, the CDR3 is 15 residues long. The read is trimmed to its CDR3 DNA, 45 bases read in frame from base 1. TCRbeta CDR3 regions were amplified from genomic DNA using the immunoSEQ Assay, a bias-controlled multiplex PCR. On the authors' methods: The number of nucleated cells in each sample was estimated by amplification of reference gene primers within the assay. To quantify the absolute abundance of each unique TCRbeta CDR3 rearrangement, sequence reads were collapsed and filtered. For each sample, productive Simpson clonality was calculated by taking the square root of Simpson's diversity index across productive rearrangements. Not all clones reach the TCRdb copy of this immuneACCESS table, which keeps in-frame sequences only. Checked studies attribute under half of the gap to unresolved V genes and leave the rest unexplained. That table is the source of V, J and clone size, and D and trimming were worked out from the DNA. The sample records approximately 450,000 clones, around nine tenths of which are singletons. The ten most abundant clones make up nearly 2% of the sample.

Sequenced: PBMCs or T cells enriched from blood (not recorded which). Here the chain combines TRBV5-1 and TRBJ2-7, with 14 bases matching TRBD2. This TCR derives from a woman under 30 with acute COVID-19. The CDR3 reads CASSPGLAGVYEQYF. At the DNA level, the sequence is TGCGCCAGCAGCCCGGGACTAGCGGGAGTCTACGAGCAGTACTTC.